Presented here are 10 T cell receptor beta chains from one specimen sequenced in a study of cytomegalovirus exposure and HLA in healthy donors. PCR was performed using 60 Vbeta and 13 Jbeta primers. Repertoires were generated with immunoSEQ multiplex PCR, while TCRdb's copy carries only in-frame clones and drops some. The sample includes just over 150,000 clones, 60% to 80% of them seen just once. The sequencing sample was made of PBMCs. These receptors were taken from a young woman in good health and CMV-seronegative.

V and J are TRBV5-8 and TRBJ1-4, with 9 positions matching TRBD1. V shed 4 bases and J 0 bases; nucleotides not matched to a gene: 10. CDR1 and CDR2 (germline): SGHTS, YDEGEE. This CDR3 region has 18 residues. The CDR3 DNA is TGTGCCAGCAGCCTCATCGTTAGGACAGGGGCAACTAATGAAAAACTGTTTTTT. Translated: CASSLIVRTGATNEKLFF.

The V and J genes are TRBV2 and TRBJ1-5; TRBD1 aligns across 7 bases. Germline V CDR1 and CDR2: SNHLY, FYNNEI. This CDR3 spans 17 amino acids. The junction had 8 bases not matched to a gene; V was cut back by 3 bases and J by 0 bases. Here the CDR3 reads CASSDRDRPYSNQPQHF. The CDR3 DNA sequence: TGTGCCAGCAGTGACCGGGACAGACCATATAGCAATCAGCCCCAGCATTTT.

The rearrangement links TRBV11-3 to TRBJ2-1; D unclear. V shed 2 bases and J shed 2 bases, with 10 bases lying between them. The CDR3 is made up of 15 amino acids. Germline V gives CDR1 SGHNT, CDR2 YENEEA. This chain's CDR3 is CASSLLGSPYNEQFF. The CDR3 region has the DNA TGTGCCAGCAGCTTACTCGGGTCCCCCTACAATGAGCAGTTCTTC. Looking up the rest from reference TRBV11-3 and TRBJ2-1 gives the full variable domain: EAGVVQSPRYKIIEKKQPVAFWCNPISGHNTLYWYLQNLGQGPELLIRYENEEAVDDSQLPKDRFSAERLKGVDSTLKIQPAELGDSAVYLCASSLLGSPYNEQFFGPGTRLTVL.

V is TRBV5-4 and J is TRBJ2-1; D is undetermined. Trimming removed 4 bases at V and 0 bases at J, with 8 bases between. CDR1 and CDR2 from the germline V gene are SGHNT and YYREEE (reference sequence). The CDR3 has 14 amino acids. The DNA of the CDR3 is TGTGCCAGCAGCCTAAGGAGCTCCTACAATGAGCAGTTCTTC. Protein sequence: CASSLRSSYNEQFF.

This chain joins TRBV28 and TRBJ1-4; 7 nucleotides match TRBD1. This CDR3 region has 14 residues. Germline V CDR1 and CDR2: MDHEN, SYDVKM. V lost 6 bases to trimming and J lost 8 bases; unmatched junction nucleotides: 9. This chain's CDR3 is CASSQGQSGEKLFF. DNA for the CDR3: TGTGCCAGCAGCCAGGGACAGAGTGGGGAAAAACTGTTTTTT.

This clone was seen just once. The CDR3 region is CASSLDQQETQYF. As DNA, the CDR3 is TGTGCCAGCAGCTTAGACCAGCAAGAGACCCAGTACTTC. This sequence joins TRBV11-3 and TRBJ2-5, with D unresolved. Germline V CDR1 and CDR2: SGHNT, YENEEA. V lost 0 bases, J lost 2 bases, and 4 bases lay in between. The CDR3 covers 13 residues.

The chain links TRBV7-3 to TRBJ2-2; no clear D. Germline CDR1 SGHTA, CDR2 FQGTGA. There are 14 residues in the CDR3. V lost 3 bases and J 1 base, leaving 6 bases between the germline ends. Written as DNA, the CDR3 is TGTGCCAGCAGCTTTGGGCGGAACACCGGGGAGCTGTTTTTT. As protein: CASSFGRNTGELFF.

This clone came up a few times. The J gene is TRBJ2-1, the V gene TRBV5-6; 8 nucleotides match TRBD2. The germline CDR1 and CDR2 sequences are SGHDT and YYEEEE. The ends lost 5 bases at V and 7 bases at J; junction bases unmatched: 5. The CDR3 sequence is 13 residues long. This chain's CDR3 is CASSLPGGNEQFF. DNA for the CDR3: TGTGCCAGCAGTCTTCCGGGGGGGAATGAGCAGTTCTTC.

In regard to this clone: Other DNA sequences in the sample encode the same CDR3. The gene calls are TRBV9 and TRBJ2-7, with 8 nucleotides matching TRBD2. This CDR3 comprises 14 residues. CDR1 and CDR2 (germline): SGDLS, YYNGEE. J gave up 2 bases and V 2 bases, and 3 bases lay outside the gene matches. CDR3 sequence: CASSVGGGTYEQYF. CDR3 bases: TGTGCCAGCAGCGTGGGCGGGGGGACCTACGAGCAGTACTTC.

The chain carries TRBV5-1 and TRBJ2-5; maybe TRBD1 (5 bases). The CDR3 contains 14 residues. V was trimmed by 0 bases and J by 2 bases, leaving 8 bases between them. The V gene's germline CDR1 is SGHRS and CDR2 YFSETQ. The CDR3 nucleotides read TGCGCCAGCAGCTTGGCCCAGGGTCAAGAGACCCAGTACTTC. Translated: CASSLAQGQETQYF.